A selection of T cell receptor beta chains follows, all from one sample in a study of shared clonotypes between healthy human individuals. Libraries were prepared by immunoSEQ multiplex PCR; TCRdb keeps only in-frame clonotypes and omits some of them. Counted here are fewer than 1.4 million clones, about 80% occurring once; the ten biggest clones make up 0.6% to 0.7%. The sequenced sample was memory CD4+ T cells from PBMCs. The receptors derive from a man aged 18 to 30 in good health. Some clones in this sample may be carry-over from other donors' samples. Both conserved end residues are part of each CDR3. The D gene is left open where the match is weak. Some rows mark clone size as missing; the rest say once, few, many or name a class of expanded clone.

15 | . | . | TRBJ1-5 | TRBV5-1 | CASRIWTFINQPQHF | TGCGCCAGCAGGATATGGACATTCATTAATCAGCCCCAGCATTTT
12 | few | TRBD2 | TRBJ2-1 | TRBV7-3 | CASSFGLGEQFF | TGTGCCAGCAGCTTCGGACTAGGTGAGCAGTTCTTC
12 | . | . | TRBJ2-5 | TRBV5-1 | CASSLMGETQYF | TGCGCCAGCAGCTTGATGGGGGAGACCCAGTACTTC
15 | . | . | TRBJ1-5 | TRBV28 | CASSSGQLSNQPQHF | TGTGCCAGCAGTTCTGGACAGCTCAGCAATCAGCCCCAGCATTTT
13 | . | . | TRBJ1-5 | TRBV4-3 | CASSQSGYQPQHF | TGCGCCAGCAGCCAATCAGGTTATCAGCCCCAGCATTTT
16 | . | TRBD2 | TRBJ2-3 | TRBV5-1 | CASSLSPAGYTDTQYF | TGCGCCAGCAGCTTATCTCCAGCGGGATACACAGATACGCAGTATTTT
16 | . | . | TRBJ1-1 | TRBV21-1 | CASSPWEEREGTEAFF | TGTGCCAGCAGCCCCTGGGAGGAGAGGGAGGGCACTGAAGCTTTCTTT
16 | many | . | TRBJ1-2 | TRBV28 | CASSENPGQRDYGYTF | TGTGCCAGCAGTGAAAACCCCGGACAGAGAGACTATGGCTACACCTTC
15 | . | TRBD1 | TRBJ1-1 | TRBV10-3 | CAIRLRDRANTEAFF | TGTGCCATCAGATTACGCGACAGGGCGAACACTGAAGCTTTCTTT
14 | few | . | TRBJ1-2 | TRBV15 | CATSNRDSNYGYTF | TGTGCCACCAGCAACAGGGATTCTAACTATGGCTACACCTTC
16 | . | TRBD1 | TRBJ1-1 | TRBV5-1 | CASSSQGGGRDTEAFF | TGCGCCAGCAGCTCCCAAGGAGGGGGCCGGGACACTGAAGCTTTCTTT
15 | . | TRBD2 | TRBJ2-1 | TRBV18 | CASSHGRLYGDEQFF | TGTGCCAGCTCCCACGGGAGGTTATATGGGGATGAGCAGTTCTTC
12 | . | . | TRBJ2-7 | TRBV18 | CASSPYPNEQYF | TGTGCCAGCTCACCATACCCCAACGAGCAGTACTTC
14 | . | . | TRBJ2-1 | TRBV28 | CASSSPVSRVEQFF | TGTGCCAGCAGTTCCCCGGTGAGCCGGGTTGAGCAGTTCTTC
15 | few | . | TRBJ2-2 | TRBV5-6 | CASSLGAKQTGELFF | TGTGCCAGCAGCTTGGGTGCCAAGCAGACCGGGGAGCTGTTTTTT
16 | . | . | TRBJ2-6 | TRBV7-3 | CASSSGLSGGANVLTF | TGTGCCAGCAGCTCCGGACTATCCGGGGGTGCCAACGTCCTGACTTTC
11 | . | . | TRBJ2-2 | TRBV28 | CASRVRGELFF | TGTGCCAGCCGAGTCAGAGGGGAGCTGTTTTTT
13 | . | TRBD2 | TRBJ2-2 | TRBV28 | CGLADSNTGELFF | TGTGGCCTAGCGGATTCGAACACCGGGGAGCTGTTTTTT
15 | . | . | TRBJ1-4 | TRBV5-1 | CASSLVGAENEKLFF | TGCGCCAGCAGCTTGGTGGGCGCCGAGAATGAAAAACTGTTTTTT
13 | . | . | TRBJ1-5 | TRBV10-2 | CASNRALGQPQHF | TGCGCCAGCAATCGGGCGTTAGGGCAGCCCCAGCATTTT
14 | . | TRBD2 | TRBJ2-1 | TRBV7-3 | CASSPPGLGDEQFF | TGTGCCAGCAGCCCACCGGGACTAGGCGATGAGCAGTTCTTC
12 | . | . | TRBJ2-5 | TRBV15 | CATGLAEETQYF | TGTGCCACCGGACTCGCAGAAGAGACCCAGTACTTC
15 | . | TRBD2 | TRBJ2-3 | TRBV4-3 | CASSQVRAGTDTQYF | TGCGCCAGCAGCCAAGTTAGAGCGGGAACTGATACGCAGTATTTT
15 | . | TRBD1 | TRBJ2-2 | TRBV18 | CASSPLWDSTGELFF | TGTGCCAGCTCACCCCTTTGGGACAGCACCGGGGAGCTGTTTTTT
14 | many | . | TRBJ2-1 | TRBV2 | CASNRMAAYNEQFF | TGTGCCAGCAACAGGATGGCAGCTTACAATGAGCAGTTCTTC
14 | . | . | TRBJ2-3 | TRBV10-1 | CASSESGMRGTQYF | TGCGCCAGCAGTGAGTCTGGGATGCGCGGTACGCAGTATTTT
13 | . | . | TRBJ1-2 | TRBV18 | CASSPPGHYGYTF | TGTGCCAGCTCACCTCCGGGGCACTATGGCTACACCTTC
16 | . | TRBD2 | TRBJ2-7 | TRBV7-3 | CASSYKSGTSDYEQYF | TGTGCCAGCAGTTACAAATCCGGGACTAGCGATTACGAGCAGTACTTC
14 | few | . | TRBJ2-1 | TRBV6-5 | CASSPVLLYNEQFF | TGTGCCAGCAGTCCGGTCCTCCTATACAATGAGCAGTTCTTC